Given below is one T cell receptor (beta chain) in context. Libraries were prepared by immunoSEQ multiplex PCR; TCRdb keeps only in-frame clonotypes and omits some of them. In the table there are over 60,000 clones, about 86% of which are singletons. The data originate from a study of blood T cell repertoires in COVID-19. The overall study: Sites in the United States, Italy and Spain provided acute and convalescent COVID-19 samples. From T cells, B-cell-depleted T cells, or PBMCs came the material, which was cDNA or gDNA.

The CDR3 consists of 17 residues. V lost 4 bases and J lost 0, with 16 bases in between. CDR1 is MDHEN, CDR2 SYDVKM, per germline. The TCR comes from a man in his forties with acute or convalescent COVID-19. The gene calls are TRBV28 and TRBJ1-3; possibly TRBD1 for D (6 bases). Sequenced: peripheral blood. As DNA, the CDR3 is TGTGCCAGCAGTTATGGAGGAGAGGGACACTCTGGAAACACCATATATTTT. It translates to CASSYGGEGHSGNTIYF.